The rows below give T cell receptor beta chains drawn from one sample of a study of CD8+ T cells in alopecia areata. Assay: immunoSEQ multiplex PCR; the TCRdb copy retains only in-frame clones and omits some. The sample gives about 110,000 clones, less than 75% of which show up once; approximately 12% is in the top ten. Here the sequenced sample was CD8+ T cells sorted from blood, taken at week 24, from a patient treated with tofacitinib. These receptor sequences come from a human donor with alopecia areata. Each CDR3 is given with its conserved first and last residue. Fields, in order: clone size, D gene, V gene, J gene, CDR3 DNA, CDR3 protein. The D gene is left open where the match is weak. Rows give clone size only sometimes, using once, few, many, or a class for an expanded clone.

abundance: few; d_gene: .; v_gene: TRBV7-9; j_gene: TRBJ1-5; CDR3nt: TGTGCCAGCAGCTCCGGGACGGTGAACCTCAATCAGCCCCAGCATTTT; CDR3aa: CASSSGTVNLNQPQHF
abundance: few; d_gene: .; v_gene: TRBV27; j_gene: TRBJ2-2; CDR3nt: TGTGCCAGCAGGGAGTTAAACACCGGGGAGCTGTTTTTT; CDR3aa: CASRELNTGELFF
abundance: .; d_gene: .; v_gene: TRBV5-4; j_gene: TRBJ2-7; CDR3nt: TGTGCCAGCAGCTTGGAGACCGGGGGGCGAACCTACGAGCAGTACTTC; CDR3aa: CASSLETGGRTYEQYF
abundance: few; d_gene: TRBD1; v_gene: TRBV5-1; j_gene: TRBJ2-7; CDR3nt: TGCGCCAGCAGCTTGGACAGGGGGCAGAACGAGCAGTACTTC; CDR3aa: CASSLDRGQNEQYF
abundance: .; d_gene: .; v_gene: TRBV29-1; j_gene: TRBJ2-2; CDR3nt: TGCAGCGCTCAAATTGGGATTTCCTGGCCCGGGGAGCTGTTTTTT; CDR3aa: CSAQIGISWPGELFF
abundance: .; d_gene: TRBD1; v_gene: TRBV10-3; j_gene: TRBJ1-2; CDR3nt: TGTGCCATCAGCAGGTCAACAGGGGCTAACTATGGCTACACCTTC; CDR3aa: CAISRSTGANYGYTF
abundance: .; d_gene: .; v_gene: TRBV12-5; j_gene: TRBJ2-2; CDR3nt: TGTGCTAGTGGTTTGGTACCAGGAGGTACGAGGACCGGGGAGCTGTTTTTT; CDR3aa: CASGLVPGGTRTGELFF
abundance: few; d_gene: .; v_gene: TRBV29-1; j_gene: TRBJ1-1; CDR3nt: TGCAGCGGGACAGACCAAATGAACACTGAAGCTTTCTTT; CDR3aa: CSGTDQMNTEAFF
abundance: .; d_gene: .; v_gene: TRBV19; j_gene: TRBJ2-7; CDR3nt: TGTGCCAGTAGGTCTGCGGGGTACTCCTACGAGCAGTACTTC; CDR3aa: CASRSAGYSYEQYF
abundance: .; d_gene: TRBD2; v_gene: TRBV10-3; j_gene: TRBJ2-3; CDR3nt: TGTGCCATCAGGGGGACTAGCGGGGGGAGCACAGATACGCAGTATTTT; CDR3aa: CAIRGTSGGSTDTQYF
abundance: .; d_gene: TRBD2; v_gene: TRBV2; j_gene: TRBJ2-2; CDR3nt: TGTGCCAGCAGTGAGATCGGACTAGCGGGAGGGGACACCGGGGAGCTGTTTTTT; CDR3aa: CASSEIGLAGGDTGELFF
abundance: .; d_gene: .; v_gene: TRBV2; j_gene: TRBJ2-7; CDR3nt: TGTGCCAGCAGTGACAGACACTACGAGCAGTACTTC; CDR3aa: CASSDRHYEQYF
abundance: few; d_gene: TRBD2; v_gene: TRBV2; j_gene: TRBJ2-3; CDR3nt: TGTGCCAGCCAGACTCAACCGGGACTAGGGGTGGATACGCAGTATTTT; CDR3aa: CASQTQPGLGVDTQYF
abundance: .; d_gene: .; v_gene: TRBV6-5; j_gene: TRBJ1-1; CDR3nt: TGTGCCAGCAGTTATGAGGAGAACACTGAAGCTTTCTTT; CDR3aa: CASSYEENTEAFF
abundance: .; d_gene: .; v_gene: TRBV11-2; j_gene: TRBJ2-7; CDR3nt: TGTGCCAGCAGCCGAGGGGACGAGCAGTACTTC; CDR3aa: CASSRGDEQYF
abundance: .; d_gene: TRBD2; v_gene: TRBV27; j_gene: TRBJ2-1; CDR3nt: TGTGCCAGCAGTGTGGGGGGACTAGCGGGGATTGAGCAGTTCTTC; CDR3aa: CASSVGGLAGIEQFF
abundance: .; d_gene: .; v_gene: TRBV5-6; j_gene: TRBJ1-1; CDR3nt: TGTGCCAGCAGCTTTGAGGGGTCGAACACTGAAGCTTTCTTT; CDR3aa: CASSFEGSNTEAFF